This T cell receptor (beta chain) is drawn from a study of Graves' ophthalmopathy and Graves' hyperthyroidism (dated by TCRdb to between 2017 and 2018). A note on the overall study: Peripheral blood samples were taken at the time of initial diagnosis, before any treatment was given. The study used TCR beta repertoire signatures to distinguish Graves' ophthalmopathy from Graves' hyperthyroidism and to predict progression to ophthalmopathy. In total, approximately 130 blood samples were TCR-sequenced: under 45 ophthalmopathy, some 75 hyperthyroidism and roughly 17 hyperthyroidism-to-ophthalmopathy patients. To explore V-J signatures distinguishing ophthalmopathy from hyperthyroidism, a discovery set of roughly 98 patients (about 44 ophthalmopathy, about 57 stable hyperthyroidism) was enrolled. An independent validation cohort was composed of 18 hyperthyroidism patients and some 16 patients who later progressed from hyperthyroidism to ophthalmopathy. In six or seven hyperthyroidism patients, the T-cell repertoires found in thyroid tissue were compared with those found in blood. Following sample collection, hyperthyroidism patients were given methimazole at a starting dose of 30 mg daily, and ophthalmopathy patients were given high-dose intravenous methylprednisolone. Study-wide findings and limitations: Among expanded thyroid clonotypes with frequency above 0.001, most also showed up in blood, which suggests that blood repertoires may reflect the thyroid immune response. No statistical method was used to predetermine the sample size, and group allocation was not hidden from the investigators. In validation, the model predicted ophthalmopathy progression with about 71% sensitivity and roughly 72% specificity; fewer than 15 predicted patients were CT-confirmed with GO in a median of approximately six months. Ophthalmopathy was separated from stable hyperthyroidism by the 13-signature model with roughly 90% sensitivity and approximately 84% specificity in cross-validation and with 80%/75% in the test set.

Ophthalmopathy patients had moderately to severely active disease, Clinical Activity Score of at least 3, NOSPECS grade of at least 4, and disease duration under 3 months. Anyone with other autoimmune diseases, uncontrolled infections, pregnancy or lactation was excluded from the study. Clinical symptoms, serum thyroxine, TRAb, thyroid ultrasound and orbital computed tomography formed the basis of the diagnosis. PBMCs were isolated from 10 ml of fresh peripheral blood by Ficoll-Paque density gradient centrifugation. Total RNA was extracted using Trizol reagent, and RNA quality was checked on an Agilent 2100 Bioanalyzer. The V and J ends are trimmed by 8 bases and 4 bases, leaving 15 bases between them. Reading the germline V gene gives CDR1 SGHRS and CDR2 YFSETQ. CDR3 length: 13 amino acids, cysteine to phenylalanine. Left in the record is the CDR3 DNA by itself, 39 bases read in frame from the first base.

As to this clonotype: What antigen it recognizes has not been identified. The sample holds no much larger clone one base away, and base qualities are not on file.

For repertoire sequencing, TCR beta CDR3 regions were amplified from RNA transcripts. The first round of RT-PCR was done with HTBI primers and the Qiagen OneStep RT-PCR kit, and was followed by a second round of multiplex PCR, then size selection and purification. The libraries underwent paired-end sequencing with 100 bp reads on an Illumina HiSeq2000. In the paper's pipeline: Reads were processed with SOAPnuke, discarding reads with adapters, uncalled bases, mean Phred below 15, or no exact constant-primer or identifier match. COPE v1.2.5 was used to merge high-quality paired reads. Each unique nucleotide sequence was treated as a clonotype, and MiTCR v1.1 was used to align the clonotypes to the IMGT TRB V, D and J references. The analysis was limited to V-J combinations with a frequency above 0.0001, which together covered 99% to 99.2% of repertoires. A TCR clonal expansion and chaos score per V-J combination was defined as the ratio of F50 clonal expansion to chaos observed in the TCRdist matrix. Features were reduced by Welch's t-statistics and random forest to over 10 V-J combinations, which fed a naive Bayes classifier. The Morisita-Horn index was used to measure how similar the thyroid and blood repertoires were. TCRdb's own reprocessing of the public reads used fastp at Q25 and MiXCR and kept productive beta chains. For every CDR3 protein sequence, its rows merge into one entry that carries the most common genes and DNA. None of the V and J calls come from the authors' own analysis; TCRdb made them. Counted in this sample were over 45,000 distinct CDR3 sequences; around 48% of them appeared once. About 24% of the sample rests with the top ten.

Sequenced input: peripheral blood. The sequence joins TRBV5-1 to TRBJ1-1; TRBD1 is perhaps the D gene, given 6 matching bases. This TCR was sampled from an adult man with Graves' ophthalmopathy. The DNA reads as follows: TGCGCCAGGGGGGGCGGGGGAGTCACTGAAGCTTTCTTT. This is translated as CARGGGGVTEAFF.